These T cell receptor beta chains were read from a single sample in a study of cytomegalovirus exposure and HLA in healthy donors. Sequenced by immunoSEQ multiplex PCR; TCRdb stores in-frame clones only, minus some. The sample comprises over 100,000 clones, about three fifths of which are singletons, and roughly 8.6% rests with the top ten. The specimen was PBMCs. The receptor set was obtained from a woman in her thirties or forties in good health and CMV-seropositive. The CDR3 runs from the conserved cysteine through the conserved F or W.

V gene	J gene	CDR3 protein
TRBV7-9	TRBJ1-2	CASSSLQGILTYGYTF
TRBV7-7	TRBJ2-2	CASSSLRGQTNTGELFF
TRBV12-5	TRBJ2-5	CASGRDRLEETQYF
TRBV5-8	TRBJ1-1	CASRPGHLNTEAFF
TRBV5-6	TRBJ2-7	CASSLSGSFEQYF
TRBV11-3	TRBJ1-1	CASSLQNTEAFF
TRBV9	TRBJ1-2	CASSQAGIGGYGYTF
TRBV19	TRBJ2-6	CASRDRSVTGANVLTF
TRBV20-1	TRBJ2-7	CSARFLGEQYF
TRBV10-2	TRBJ2-1	CASSETSSYNEQFF
TRBV5-1	TRBJ1-2	CASSGQGSNYGYTF
TRBV5-1	TRBJ1-5	CASSSGQGADQPQHF
TRBV5-1	TRBJ2-5	CASSLARTSGSGETQYF
TRBV7-9	TRBJ1-5	CASSLTVDQPQHF
TRBV7-6	TRBJ2-3	CASSSGQNTDTQYF
TRBV18	TRBJ1-1	CASSPPHPTAEAFF
TRBV27	TRBJ2-7	CASSWGMGLADPYEQYF
TRBV7-8	TRBJ2-1	CASSYQNNEQFF
TRBV30	TRBJ1-6	CAWSIGVDNSPLHF
TRBV7-2	TRBJ2-5	CASSSSGETQYF
TRBV2	TRBJ2-7	CASSEELAGGIREQYF
TRBV10-3	TRBJ1-2	CAITGGSAYGYTF
TRBV5-1	TRBJ1-2	CASRQGVTNYGYTF
TRBV10-3	TRBJ2-7	CAISESGLAGAEQYF
TRBV9	TRBJ2-7	CASSAGTSGGIEQYF
TRBV13	TRBJ2-3	CASSLMGLVQDTQYF
TRBV2	TRBJ2-2	CASNLEEGGQDTGELFF
TRBV15	TRBJ2-3	CATSSGTSGSTDTQYF
TRBV2	TRBJ1-5	CASSPGTVNQPQHF
TRBV30	TRBJ1-5	CAAGGGGNQPQHF
TRBV11-2	TRBJ1-1	CASSYSGRGGAFF
TRBV29-1	TRBJ2-7	CSVAVGGVEQYF
TRBV7-6	TRBJ1-2	CASSLVQGRGYTF
TRBV20-1	TRBJ2-1	CSGVADREQFF
TRBV18	TRBJ1-1	CASSGGQPTEAFF
TRBV27	TRBJ2-7	CASSPWTGYEQYF
TRBV27	TRBJ1-1	CASSPRTGRMNTEAFF
TRBV10-3	TRBJ1-1	CAISEKIRDRKGGTEAFF
TRBV14	TRBJ1-1	CASSQDFGNLNTEAFF
TRBV11-2	TRBJ1-1	CASSFGTGEAFF
TRBV7-9	TRBJ2-5	CASSLRGGVQETQYF
TRBV20-1	TRBJ1-2	CSAKLDYGYTF
TRBV19	TRBJ2-5	CASSIRTGDYTQYF
TRBV18	TRBJ1-1	CASSPTGGTEAFF
TRBV19	TRBJ2-5	CASSIRAHRGETQYF
TRBV7-9	TRBJ2-7	CASSFQNYEQYF
TRBV7-8	TRBJ2-5	CASSLRPQGARKETQYF
TRBV7-6	TRBJ1-1	CASSLGANTEAFF
TRBV4-1	TRBJ2-7	CASSQEPSGSYEQYF
TRBV27	TRBJ2-3	CASSLFPGDTQYF
TRBV21-1	TRBJ2-7	CASSKWTVWRESYEQYF
TRBV25-1	TRBJ1-5	CASSEYKGENQPQHF
TRBV9	TRBJ2-5	CASSVAPDRGETQYF
TRBV30	TRBJ1-3	CAWTGNSGNTIYF
TRBV30	TRBJ1-1	CAWSTPGQGNTEAFF
TRBV27	TRBJ1-2	CASSPVPSYGYTF
TRBV18	TRBJ1-1	CASSRPREVEAFF
TRBV19	TRBJ2-2	CASSIEAGDIQTGELFF
TRBV27	TRBJ1-2	CASSNRDSAYGYTF
TRBV5-6	TRBJ2-5	CASSLGLAGGSQYF